The 5 T cell receptor beta chains reported below all come from one sample, sequenced in a study of cytomegalovirus exposure and HLA in healthy donors. With 60 Vbeta and 13 Jbeta primers, the PCR was carried out. Using immunoSEQ multiplex PCR, the repertoire was profiled, and TCRdb retains in-frame clones only, with some absent. The repertoire includes about 300,000 clones, approximately 90% of them detected once, and roughly 4% sits in the top ten. Source material: PBMCs. The receptor set was obtained from a man aged 40-49 years in good health and CMV-seropositive.

V is TRBV10-3 and J is TRBJ2-3; 10 bases fit TRBD2. V gave up 0 bases and J gave up 3 bases; unmatched junction bases: 6. CDR3 length: 17 residues. Per germline, CDR1 ENHRY and CDR2 SYGVKD. The CDR3 sequence is CAISESAGTSETDTQYF. The DNA for the CDR3 is TGTGCCATCAGTGAGTCGGCCGGGACTAGCGAGACAGATACGCAGTATTTT.

The rearrangement links TRBV19 to TRBJ2-7; 9 positions agree with TRBD2. The CDR3 totals 15 residues. Germline CDR1 reads LNHDA; CDR2 reads SQIVND (reference sequence). The ends lost 5 bases at V and 3 bases at J; junction bases unmatched: 8. The CDR3 is CASSAGASGNYEQYF. The DNA for the CDR3 is TGTGCCAGTAGTGCGGGAGCTAGCGGGAACTACGAGCAGTACTTC.

The V call is TRBV5-1, the J call TRBJ2-5, with TRBD2 matching 10 bases. The DNA end lines up better with TRBJ2-7; the J call may be wrong. Looked up from germline, CDR1 is SGHRS and CDR2 is YFSETQ. The CDR3 sequence is 14 residues long. In DNA, the CDR3 is TGCGCCAGCAGCGGAATAGCGGGAGGAGGCGAGCAGTACTTC. The encoded protein is CASSGIAGGGEQYF.

The chain combines TRBV5-1 with TRBJ2-5, with 7 bases identical to TRBD2. The DNA end is more similar to TRBJ2-7, so the J call may be wrong. The CDR3 extends over 13 amino acids. The V gene's germline CDR1 is SGHRS and CDR2 YFSETQ. CDR3: CASSPGLTYEQYF. The DNA for the CDR3 is TGCGCCAGCAGCCCGGGACTAACCTACGAGCAGTACTTC.

V and J are TRBV10-1 and TRBJ2-2; unclear D gene. Per germline, CDR1 WNHNN and CDR2 SYGVQD (reference sequence). This CDR3 contains 14 residues. The V gene lost 6 bases and the J gene lost 1 base, with 9 bases spanning the gap. The CDR3 reads CASSATQNTGELFF. The DNA of the CDR3 is TGCGCCAGCAGCGCCACACAGAACACCGGGGAGCTGTTTTTT.